This T cell receptor (beta chain) stems from a study of human T cells and chemical hapten exposure (dated by TCRdb to the early 2020s). For context, the study as a whole: For sensitization, 2% DPC in acetone was applied to a roughly 2 cm by roughly 2 cm area of upper inner arm skin. Weekly therapeutic DPC doses were additionally applied to the scalp of patients throughout the roughly 25-week study period. Patch tests used Finn chambers with 0.01% DPC on the upper back, scored after 6 days by International Contact Dermatitis Research Group standards. Most of the patients in the cohort were female, and the cohort covered alopecia areata with under or over 50% scalp involvement, alopecia totalis and alopecia universalis. Libraries were pooled for sequencing, and per-sample TCR yields varied mainly because of small differences in library volumes within the pool. In alopecia patients, the study followed how the peripheral blood TCR repertoire changed in vivo over primary and secondary sensitization to diphenylcyclopropenone (DPC), a hapten. Blood was sampled from patients pre-sensitization (week 0) and at 2, 6 and about 24 weeks after DPC sensitization. Twenty-nine alopecia patients provided blood for TCR sequencing at one to four time points (pre-sensitization, 2, 6 and 24 weeks). Overall results and qualifications from the work: Significantly more large CDR3 similarity clusters were formed by expanded TCRs than by pre-sensitization or healthy control sets, consistent with antigen-driven responses. Alopecia, a presumed autoimmune disease, was present in all patients, so the immune response of the patients might differ from that of healthy individuals. Patch test score was positively correlated with the number of PT1 expanded TCRs, with significance at thresholds 8, 16 and 32 but not at 4. No change with DPC sensitization was found in the number of TCRs above 1 in 1000 frequency, and no evidence of global repertoire structure alterations was found. After repeated subsampling, the strength of the expansion versus patch-test correlation and the threshold at which it became significant changed.

What this sample's time point label stands for: pre-sensitization, week 0. Explained via the paper, the treatment or condition label denotes: therapeutic diphenylcyclopropenone sensitization with weekly scalp DPC. Blood at each patch-test visit was drawn before the patch test was applied. Eligible patients were aged 18 to 70, diagnosed with alopecia, deemed suitable for DPC therapy, and excluded if pregnant. Total RNA was extracted from unfractionated whole blood collected in Tempus Blood RNA tubes. There are 14 amino acids in the CDR3, from cysteine to phenylalanine inclusive. The kept DNA is CDR3 alone, 42 bases in frame from the first base. V was cut back by 4 bases and J by 0 bases, leaving a gap of 10 bases between them. CDR1 and CDR2 (SGHRS, YFSETQ) derive from the germline V gene. Receptor libraries were prepared by RACE. The reads were generated on a NextSeq 500. During library preparation, unique molecular identifiers were attached to individual cDNA molecules so that TCRs could be counted quantitatively and reproducibly. From each blood RNA sample, both TCR alpha and TCR beta chains were sequenced. The source study handled its data this way. Samples had a median of approximately 96,000 TCRs, with a range from about 23,224 to 750,000. V, J and CDR3 annotation of the TCR reads was performed with the Decombinator software suite. For PS versus PT1 abundance plots, all samples were subsampled to the same number of TCRs (28,000). Expanded TCRs were defined as absent before sensitization and observed at least eight times at the 2-week time point. TCRdb passed the public sequencing reads through fastp at Q25 and MiXCR, retaining productive beta sequences. When rows share a CDR3 protein, they turn into one entry using the most common DNA and genes. The authors' filters were not applied to this entry. The table for this sample lists roughly 260,000 distinct CDR3 sequences; over 8% of them were counted only once. The ten largest clonotypes hold less than 3% of the sample.

Many counts were recorded for this clonotype. Its target antigen remains unknown. Base qualities were left out, and no much larger clone turns up one base away. The sequencing used whole blood, collected in connection with sensitization to the hapten diphenylcyclopropenone (DPC). Recombination linked TRBV5-1 to TRBJ1-1, with TRBD1 tentatively as D gene (6 bases match). The origin of this receptor is a woman aged 40 to 50 with alopecia areata. Some clones in this sample may be carry-over from other donors' samples. The CDR3 reads CASSTGQMNTEAFF. The DNA sequence is given as TGCGCCAGCAGCACGGGACAAATGAACACTGAAGCTTTCTTT.